Following are 18 T cell receptor beta chains from one sample sequenced in a study of human T cells and chemical hapten exposure (dated by TCRdb to about 2021). The library was generated by RACE. The instrument given in TCRdb is NextSeq 500. TCRdb ran its own pipeline on the public reads, namely fastp trimming at Q25 and MiXCR clone calling, and kept in-frame beta chains. Each entry merges the rows of one CDR3 protein and shows their most common DNA and genes. The sample table lists 110,000 or so distinct CDR3 sequences, under 40% of them with a count of one. Of the sample, approximately 3% falls within the top ten clones. The time point label, read with the paper, signifies: patch test 3, about 24 weeks after DPC sensitization. In the paper's terms, the treatment or condition label means: therapeutic diphenylcyclopropenone sensitization with weekly scalp DPC. Sequenced here: whole blood, sampled in connection with sensitization to the hapten diphenylcyclopropenone (DPC). The origin of the receptors is a man aged 40-55 years with alopecia areata. Some clones in this sample may be carry-over from other donors' samples.

The gene calls are TRBV7-9 and TRBJ2-5; 7 nucleotides align to TRBD2. This CDR3 is built from 14 residues. V gave up 3 bases and J gave up 4 bases; unmatched junction bases: 5. Germline CDR1 is SEHNR and CDR2 is FQNEAQ (reference sequence). The CDR3 here is CASSFRGEGETQYF. Here the CDR3 DNA reads TGTGCCAGCAGCTTCAGAGGGGAGGGAGAGACCCAGTACTTC.

The sample holds a few counts of this clonotype. The J gene is TRBJ1-5, the V gene TRBV18; 7 bases fit TRBD1. Trimming took 1 base from V and 0 from J; bases not matched to a gene: 9. This CDR3 has 18 residues. CDR1 KGHSH and CDR2 LQKENI come from the germline V gene. The CDR3 loop is CASSPRHRGENSNQPQHF. The DNA for the CDR3 is TGTGCCAGCTCACCACGTCACAGGGGAGAAAATAGCAATCAGCCCCAGCATTTT.

This rearrangement joins TRBV11-3 to TRBJ2-4; tentatively, D is TRBD1 (7 bases). CDR3 length: 18 amino acids. Trimming shortened V by 4 bases and J by 7 bases, and 26 bases separated the two germline ends. Germline-derived CDR1 and CDR2 are SGHNT and YENEEA. In DNA form, the CDR3 reads TGTGCCAGCAGCTACCTGGACAGGTGGGACAAAGGGGGGAACATTCAGTACTTC. Residues: CASSYLDRWDKGGNIQYF.

The CDR3 loop is CASSGPVYNEQFF. CDR3 sequence (DNA): TGTGCCAGCTCAGGACCAGTTTACAATGAGCAGTTCTTC. This sequence joins TRBV2 and TRBJ2-1; D is ambiguous. This CDR3 is 13 amino acids long. V was shortened by 8 bases and J by 4 bases, with 12 bases between the two germline ends. Germline V gene data show CDR1 as SNHLY and CDR2 as FYNNEI.

V is TRBV5-1 and J is TRBJ2-2, with a weak D call TRBD1 (5 bases). V gave up 0 bases and J gave up 7 bases, with 13 bases separating them. Germline assignment: CDR1 SGHRS and CDR2 YFSETQ. The CDR3 loop spans 15 amino acids. CDR3 amino acids: CASSLGSTGSGELFF. The CDR3 bases are TGCGCCAGCAGCTTGGGGTCAACAGGTAGCGGGGAGCTGTTTTTT.

V is TRBV11-2 and J is TRBJ1-2; D gene unclear. With 5 bases removed from V and 5 bases from J, the gap between germline ends came to 12 bases. CDR1 is SGHAT and CDR2 is FQNNGV in the germline V gene. The CDR3 runs 13 residues. DNA of the CDR3: TGTGCCAGCAGCCCACCGGGCCCATATGGCTACACCTTC. It encodes CASSPPGPYGYTF.

This clonotype was seen a handful of times. The chain carries TRBV29-1 and TRBJ1-2; D call uncertain. V was cut by 6 bases and J by 4 bases, with 12 bases left in between. The CDR3 is made up of 12 amino acids. Germline V gene data show CDR1 as SQVTM and CDR2 as ANQGSEA. The CDR3 bases are TGCAGCGTCTTTGACGGATCCTATGGCTACACCTTC. Its protein product is CSVFDGSYGYTF.

This sequence joins TRBV29-1 and TRBJ2-5; 9 bases line up with TRBD2. Germline loops: CDR1 SQVTM, CDR2 ANQGSEA. This CDR3 is built from 12 residues. With V trimmed by 7 bases and J by 4 bases, 4 bases remained unmatched. Here the CDR3 DNA reads TGCAGCGCACATAGCGGGAGAGAGACCCAGTACTTC. Encoded protein: CSAHSGRETQYF.

The sample holds a few counts of this clonotype. The CDR3 is CSARDWSSGMARGNTGELFF. In nucleotides, the CDR3 is TGCAGTGCTAGAGATTGGTCTAGCGGGATGGCCCGCGGGAACACCGGGGAGCTGTTTTTT. This rearrangement joins TRBV20-1 to TRBJ2-2; 9 bases fit TRBD2. The trim removed 0 bases at V and 1 base at J, leaving 15 bases unmatched. CDR1 and CDR2 from the germline V gene are DFQATT and SNEGSKA (reference sequence). The CDR3 totals 20 residues.

This clonotype has more than one count but fewer than ten. The chain combines TRBV7-9 with TRBJ2-2; 10 nucleotides agree with TRBD1. Losses at the gene ends were 3 bases for V and 3 bases for J; bases not matched to a gene: 4. Germline-derived CDR1 and CDR2 are SEHNR and FQNEAQ (reference sequence). The CDR3 consists of 16 residues. The CDR3 nucleotides are TGTGCCAGCAGCTTGACAGGGGGCTTGGACACCGGGGAGCTGTTTTTT. It translates to CASSLTGGLDTGELFF. The whole variable domain, remainder taken from reference TRBV7-9 and TRBJ2-2, is DTGVSQNPRHKITKRGQNVTFRCDPISEHNRLYWYRQTLGQGPEFLTYFQNEAQLEKSRLLSDRFSAERPKGSFSTLEIQRTEQGDSAMYLCASSLTGGLDTGELFFGEGSRLTVL.

This clonotype was recorded at least ten times. J is TRBJ2-3 and V is TRBV5-1; possibly TRBD2 for D (6 bases). Germline V gives CDR1 SGHRS, CDR2 YFSETQ. The V end was cut by 3 bases, the J end by 4 bases, with 18 bases between. There are 16 residues in the CDR3. The CDR3 DNA follows: TGCGCCAGCAGCTGGGGACTCGGTAATCCGGCAGATACGCAGTATTTT. Translating it yields CASSWGLGNPADTQYF.

The chain uses TRBV6-5 and TRBJ2-1, with TRBD2 matching over 14 bases. Germline CDR1 and CDR2: MNHEY and SVGAGI. V shed 4 bases and J 6 bases; nucleotides not matched to a gene: 8. The CDR3 runs to 17 residues. CDR3 sequence (DNA): TGTGCCAGCAGTTCCCGGACTAGCGGGAGGTGGGGCAATGAGCAGTTCTTC. It codes for CASSSRTSGRWGNEQFF.

This clonotype was recorded a few times. V and J are TRBV2 and TRBJ2-7, with TRBD2 matching over 11 bases. Per germline, CDR1 SNHLY and CDR2 FYNNEI. There are 16 residues in the CDR3. After removal of 6 bases from V and 5 bases from J, the junction contained 12 bases not matched to a gene. The CDR3 DNA reads as TGTGCCAGCAGACACTTAGCGGGAGGGCCTGACCACGAGCAGTACGTC. It translates to CASRHLAGGPDHEQYV.

This clonotype has more than one count but fewer than ten. The genes are TRBV28 and TRBJ1-6, with 9 bases lining up with TRBD1. With V trimmed by 8 bases and J by 7 bases, 6 bases remained unmatched. The germline gives CDR1 MDHEN, CDR2 SYDVKM. CDR3 length: 14 amino acids. This CDR3 is CASGGTGKNSPLHF. Here the CDR3 DNA reads TGTGCCAGCGGCGGGACAGGGAAGAATTCACCCCTCCACTTT.

The rearrangement uses TRBV29-1 and TRBJ2-5, with D perhaps TRBD2 (6 bases). This CDR3 comprises 13 residues. The germline CDR1 and CDR2 sequences are SQVTM and ANQGSEA. V was pared by 3 bases and J by 5 bases, with 13 bases between. This CDR3 is CSVEEGLLETQYF. Here the CDR3 DNA reads TGCAGCGTTGAGGAGGGGCTCCTGGAGACCCAGTACTTC.

Concerning this clonotype: One junction end does not reproduce the germline sequence, and a read error may be involved. This chain joins TRBV12-3 or TRBV12-4 and TRBJ2-7; the match to TRBD1 covers 7 bases. CDR3 length: 11 amino acids. As DNA, the CDR3 is TGTGCCAGCAGTAAAACAGGGGTCCCGGGGTTC. It yields the protein CASSKTGVPGF.

There are a few counts of this clonotype. This rearrangement joins TRBV9 to TRBJ2-5; unclear D gene. V shed 0 bases and J shed 0 bases, with 12 bases lying between them. The CDR3 consists of 16 residues. From germline, CDR1 is SGDLS and CDR2 YYNGEE. The DNA for the CDR3 is TGTGCCAGCAGCGTAGCTCTGCGAGGAGACCAAGAGACCCAGTACTTC. Translation gives CASSVALRGDQETQYF.

This clonotype was detected only a few times. The chain combines TRBV6-2 or TRBV6-3 with TRBJ2-1; 9 bases line up with TRBD2. V lost 0 bases, J lost 1 base, and 4 bases stayed unmatched. The CDR3 is 17 residues long. Germline lookup yields CDR1 MNHEY and CDR2 SVGEGT. Written as DNA, the CDR3 is TGTGCCAGCAGTTACTCGATAGCGGGAGAGTCCTACAATGAGCAGTTCTTC. Protein product: CASSYSIAGESYNEQFF.